The sequence of this T cell receptor (beta chain) was determined in a study of T-cell reconstitution after alpha-beta-depleted transplantation in children. Overall study findings and caveats: It was surviving recipient T cells and thymic progenitors that gave some patients high TCRbeta diversity at day 60.

Trimming cost V 2 bases and J 8 bases; bases outside gene matches: 19. This CDR3 has 20 amino acids. Germline assignment: CDR1 ENHRY and CDR2 SYGVKD. Note on this clonotype: Its antigen is unidentified.

This sample's TCRbeta library carried unique molecular identifier barcodes. TCRdb ran MiXCR on the PCR reads and lists one entry per CDR3 protein. The sample includes about 830,000 distinct CDR3 sequences, 16% of them seen just once. V gene TRBV10-3 combines with J gene TRBJ2-1; 12 bases align to TRBD2. Sequenced material: PBMCs, mostly from graft donor cells, taken 360 days after TCRalphabeta/CD19-depleted stem cell transplant. This sequence originates from a male patient younger than 18 who had a stem cell transplant for acute lymphoblastic leukemia, so the T cells may come from the graft donor. Written as DNA, the CDR3 is TGTGCCATCAGTGAGGAACCGGGACTAGCGGGTGCCGGGTACAATGATGAGCAGTTCTTC. Amino acids: CAISEEPGLAGAGYNDEQFF.